This T cell receptor beta chain is from a study of human T cells and chemical hapten exposure. Study background: Per-sample TCR yield variability stemmed mainly from small pooled library volume differences. Study results and caveats: TCRs above 1 in 1000 frequency stayed constant with DPC sensitization.

This clonotype is medium-sized by share. What it recognizes is unknown. The germline V and J ends were trimmed by 4 bases and 14 bases, with 20 bases remaining between them. From germline, CDR1 is SQVTM and CDR2 ANQGSEA. The CDR3 extends over 12 amino acids. The time point here: healthy volunteer bleed at 2 weeks. Unfractionated whole blood yielded total RNA. Individual cDNA molecules had unique molecular identifiers attached to them by the library. Under the authors' procedure: Per sample, the median was about 95,000 TCRs, with values from roughly 25,000 to 750,000. TCRdb re-called the RACE reads through MiXCR, storing one row per CDR3 protein. The V and J calls reflect TCRdb's pipeline rather than the authors' work. The table records about 45,000 distinct CDR3 sequences, roughly 4.5% of them present only once.

This receptor was taken from a human donor in good health. Some clones in this sample may be carry-over from other donors' samples. V usage is TRBV29-1 and J usage is TRBJ1-2; D is possibly TRBD1 (6 bases). Material: whole blood. The DNA for the CDR3 is TGCAGCGTTGGGTCCGCCACAGGGTTAAGAACCTTC. It is translated as CSVGSATGLRTF.